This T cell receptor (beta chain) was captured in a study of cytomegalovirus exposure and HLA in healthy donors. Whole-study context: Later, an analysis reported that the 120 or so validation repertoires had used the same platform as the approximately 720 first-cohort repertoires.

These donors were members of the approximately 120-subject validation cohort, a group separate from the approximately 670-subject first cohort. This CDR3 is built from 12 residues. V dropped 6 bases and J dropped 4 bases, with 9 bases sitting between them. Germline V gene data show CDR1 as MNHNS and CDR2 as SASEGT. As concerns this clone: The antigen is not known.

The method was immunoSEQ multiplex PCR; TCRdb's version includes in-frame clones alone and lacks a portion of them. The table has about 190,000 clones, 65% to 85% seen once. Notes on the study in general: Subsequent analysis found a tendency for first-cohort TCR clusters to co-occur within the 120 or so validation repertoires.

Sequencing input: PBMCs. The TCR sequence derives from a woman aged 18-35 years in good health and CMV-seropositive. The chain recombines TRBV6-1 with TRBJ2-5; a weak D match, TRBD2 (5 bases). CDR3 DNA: TGTGCCAGCAGCGGGATACGAGAGACCCAGTACTTC. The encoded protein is CASSGIRETQYF.